One and the same sample provided the 25 T cell receptor beta chains below, sequenced in a study of blood T cell repertoires in COVID-19 (dated by TCRdb to the early 2020s). Libraries were built with the immunoSEQ multiplex PCR assay. Imported from immuneACCESS, the table was reduced by TCRdb to in-frame sequences with V and J called. These copies leave out some clones; in studies compared against another copy, an unresolved V gene accounts for under half, and the cause of the remainder is not known. This sample gives around 200,000 clones in total; around 84% of them show up just once. 15% to 20% of the sample rests with the top ten. The sequenced sample was peripheral blood. The origin of the receptors is a woman older than 75 with active or convalescent COVID-19.

The chain uses TRBV18 and TRBJ2-1, with TRBD1 as a possible D gene (6 bases). The CDR3 contains 16 residues. Looked up from germline, CDR1 is KGHSH and CDR2 is LQKENI. V lost 5 bases and J 7 bases, leaving 21 bases between the germline ends. The CDR3 loop is CASSLSGTLTANEQFF. The CDR3 DNA sequence: TGTGCCAGCTCATTGTCCGGGACACTTACGGCGAATGAGCAGTTCTTC.

This rearrangement joins TRBV6-2 or TRBV6-3 to TRBJ1-1, with D possibly being TRBD1 (6 bases). Germline V gene sequence: CDR1 MNHEY, CDR2 SVGEGT. V lost 1 base and J lost 1, with 10 bases in between. CDR3 length equals 15 residues. The CDR3 nucleotides read TGTGCCAGCAGTTACTGGGGGCCCCGGAACACTGAAGCTTTCTTT. Translating it yields CASSYWGPRNTEAFF.

In DNA form, the CDR3 reads TGTGCCAGCAGTTTAGGCGGATCCAATCAGCCCCAGCATTTT. Protein sequence: CASSLGGSNQPQHF. The chain couples TRBV27 to TRBJ1-5; no clear D. The germline V gene encodes CDR1 MNHEY and CDR2 SMNVEV (reference sequence). V lost 2 bases and J lost 3, with 8 bases in between. This CDR3 has 14 amino acids.

This clone was found once. The J gene is TRBJ1-3, the V gene TRBV15, with a possible D match to TRBD1 (5 bases). The CDR3 spans 15 residues. Germline V CDR1 and CDR2: LNHNV, YYDKDF (reference sequence). V gave up 0 bases and J gave up 2 bases, with 8 bases separating them. CDR3 residues: CATSRESGPGNTIYF. The CDR3 DNA reads TGTGCCACCAGCAGAGAATCAGGGCCTGGAAACACCATATATTTT.

This clone was counted only a few times. V is TRBV7-2 and J is TRBJ1-2, with TRBD1 identical over 7 bases. Trimming took 2 bases from V and 7 from J; bases not matched to a gene: 7. This CDR3 region has 14 residues. Germline CDR1 is SGHTA and CDR2 is FQGNSA. CDR3 in amino acids: CASSLSHTGVGYTF. Here the CDR3 DNA reads TGTGCCAGCAGCTTATCCCATACAGGGGTTGGCTACACCTTC.

The chain combines TRBV2 with TRBJ1-1; D is perhaps TRBD1 (5 bases). The CDR3 covers 14 residues. The germline CDR1 and CDR2 sequences are SNHLY and FYNNEI. Deletions cut 4 bases from V and 6 bases from J, with 15 bases between. CDR3 nucleotide sequence: TGTGCCAGCAGTGGATTCAGGGCTCCTCCTGAAGCTTTCTTT. Its protein is CASSGFRAPPEAFF. The full variable domain, with the rest looked up from reference TRBV2 and TRBJ1-1, is EPEVTQTPSHQVTQMGQEVILRCVPISNHLYFYWYRQILGQKVEFLVSFYNNEISEKSEIFDDQFSVERPDGSNFTLKIRSTKLEDSAMYFCASSGFRAPPEAFFGQGTRLTVV.

With respect to this clone: Other DNA sequences in the same sample also yield this CDR3. The chain employs TRBV18 and TRBJ2-7; possible D gene TRBD2, 5 bases. The V gene lost 2 bases and the J gene lost 0 bases, with 8 bases spanning the gap. The germline gives CDR1 KGHSH, CDR2 LQKENI. CDR3 length equals 14 residues. The CDR3 reads CASSPGTSSYEQYF. The CDR3 nucleotides read TGTGCCAGCTCACCAGGCACTAGCTCCTACGAGCAGTACTTC.

The chain links TRBV28 to TRBJ2-5, with TRBD2 matching over 8 bases. Trimming at V came to 8 bases and at J to 5 bases, leaving 7 bases not matched to a gene. In germline, CDR1 is MDHEN, CDR2 SYDVKM. The CDR3 has 13 residues. The CDR3 sequence is CASGLAYLETQYF. As DNA, the CDR3 is TGTGCCAGCGGACTAGCCTACTTGGAGACCCAGTACTTC.

In its sample, this clone was seen a few times. This chain uses TRBV7-8 with TRBJ2-1, with 12 bases that match TRBD1. This CDR3 region has 15 residues. Germline V lookup: CDR1 SGHVS, CDR2 FQNEAQ. V lost 5 bases to trimming and J lost 7 bases; unmatched junction nucleotides: 6. CDR3 loop: CASSGGQGAGNEQFF. The CDR3 coding sequence is TGTGCCAGCAGCGGGGGACAGGGGGCAGGGAATGAGCAGTTCTTC.

The rearrangement joins TRBV28 to TRBJ1-5; D is unclear. Trimming left V 3 bases short and J 4 bases short, with 7 bases between. From germline, CDR1 is MDHEN and CDR2 SYDVKM. The CDR3 runs 13 residues. The CDR3 DNA reads as TGTGCCAGCAGTTTTGTAAAAAATCAGCCCCAGCATTTT. Its protein is CASSFVKNQPQHF.

This clone was found a few times. V and J are TRBV27 and TRBJ2-3; the match to TRBD2 covers 7 bases. J was trimmed by 6 bases and V by 2 bases; bases with no gene match: 14. This CDR3 has 17 amino acids. Germline values: CDR1 MNHEY, CDR2 SMNVEV (reference sequence). The CDR3 loop is CASSLGGTTVWGDTQYF. The DNA of the CDR3 is TGTGCCAGCAGTTTAGGAGGGACTACAGTATGGGGGGATACGCAGTATTTT.

V and J are TRBV7-3 and TRBJ2-7; tentative D call: TRBD1 (6 bases). In germline, CDR1 is SGHTA, CDR2 FQGTGA. V lost 3 bases, J lost 4 bases, and 10 bases lay in between. The CDR3 spans 13 residues. The CDR3 DNA reads TGTGCCAGCAGCTTTTTTCAGGGGTACGAGCAGTACTTC. Its protein product is CASSFFQGYEQYF.

The chain links TRBV7-2 to TRBJ2-5, with TRBD1 as a possible D gene (6 bases). Germline V gene data show CDR1 as SGHTA and CDR2 as FQGNSA. V was shortened by 2 bases and J by 1 base, with 11 bases between the two germline ends. The CDR3 is 15 residues long. The CDR3 region has the DNA TGTGCCAGCAGCTTACGCCCCAGGGGCCAAGAGACCCAGTACTTC. It specifies CASSLRPRGQETQYF.

The V gene is TRBV5-1, the J gene TRBJ2-3; 10 nucleotides align to TRBD2. CDR1 is SGHRS, CDR2 YFSETQ, per germline. Trimming cost V 4 bases and J 0 bases; bases outside gene matches: 5. The CDR3 is 16 amino acids. The chain's CDR3 is CASSAGLADSTDTQYF. CDR3 DNA: TGCGCCAGCAGCGCCGGACTAGCGGATAGCACAGATACGCAGTATTTT.

J is TRBJ1-3 and V is TRBV7-2, with D possibly matching TRBD1 (5 bases). In germline, CDR1 is SGHTA, CDR2 FQGNSA. The CDR3 covers 17 residues. With 2 bases removed from V and 0 bases from J, the gap between germline ends came to 14 bases. Here the CDR3 DNA reads TGTGCCAGCAGCTTAATTGGTGGGGGGAACTCTGGAAACACCATATATTTT. As protein: CASSLIGGGNSGNTIYF.

This chain links TRBV3-1 (or the pseudogene TRBV3-2) with TRBJ1-4, with D perhaps TRBD1 (5 bases). The CDR3 covers 14 residues. The ends were cut back, 2 bases at V and 7 bases at J, with 11 bases in the middle. Germline loops: CDR1 LGHDT, CDR2 YNNKEL (reference sequence). The CDR3 region is CASSQQGFGEKLFF. Here the CDR3 DNA reads TGTGCCAGCAGCCAACAGGGATTCGGTGAAAAACTGTTTTTT.

This chain uses TRBV10-3 with TRBJ2-1, with 10 bases identical to TRBD1. The CDR3 runs to 14 residues. In germline, CDR1 is ENHRY, CDR2 SYGVKD. The J segment lost 8 bases and the V segment lost 7 bases, leaving 8 bases of the junction unmatched. In nucleotides, the CDR3 is TGTGCCATCAAGCCGGGACAGGGGTGGGATGAGCAGTTCTTC. Encoded protein: CAIKPGQGWDEQFF.

The count of this clone is one. The chain recombines TRBV19 with TRBJ2-2, with 8 bases aligning to TRBD2. This CDR3 region has 18 residues. CDR1 is LNHDA, CDR2 SQIVND, per germline (reference sequence). V was clipped by 2 bases and J by 5 bases; unmatched bases: 13. The CDR3 DNA reads TGTGCCAGTAGTATATCACTAATCGGGGGGGCGAGGACCGGGGAGCTGTTTTTT. It specifies CASSISLIGGARTGELFF. Full variable domain (outside the CDR3, taken from reference TRBV19 and TRBJ2-2): DGGITQSPKYLFRKEGQNVTLSCEQNLNHDAMYWYRQDPGQGLRLIYYSQIVNDFQKGDIAEGYSVSREKKESFPLTVTSAQKNPTAFYLCASSISLIGGARTGELFFGEGSRLTVL.

The chain is built from TRBV9 and TRBJ2-1; TRBD2 aligns across 9 bases. From germline, CDR1 is SGDLS and CDR2 YYNGEE. This CDR3 spans 16 amino acids. Losses at the gene ends were 4 bases for V and 1 base for J; bases not matched to a gene: 6. The CDR3 DNA sequence: TGTGCCAGCAGCCTAGAAGCGGGAGGATCCTACAATGAGCAGTTCTTC. Amino acids: CASSLEAGGSYNEQFF. Supplemented by reference TRBV9 and TRBJ2-1, the full variable domain reads DSGVTQTPKHLITATGQRVTLRCSPRSGDLSVYWYQQSLDQGLQFLIQYYNGEERAKGNILERFSAQQFPDLHSELNLSSLELGDSALYFCASSLEAGGSYNEQFFGPGTRLTVL.

The V gene is TRBV6-5, the J gene TRBJ2-7; 7 nucleotides align to TRBD1. Germline V CDR1 and CDR2: MNHEY, SVGAGI. The CDR3 is 15 residues long. With V trimmed by 2 bases and J by 4 bases, 8 bases remained unmatched. CDR3 region: CASSYRSDRVYEQYF. CDR3 sequence (DNA): TGTGCCAGCAGTTACCGAAGCGACAGGGTGTACGAGCAGTACTTC.

The rearrangement uses TRBV5-1 and TRBJ1-1; D is perhaps TRBD1 (5 bases). The germline V gene encodes CDR1 SGHRS and CDR2 YFSETQ. Trimming pared 4 bases from V and 0 bases from J, leaving 16 bases between. This CDR3 spans 16 amino acids. CDR3 sequence (DNA): TGCGCCAGCAGCCCAAACTGGGGCAGAATGAACACTGAAGCTTTCTTT. Amino acid sequence: CASSPNWGRMNTEAFF. The whole variable domain, remainder taken from reference TRBV5-1 and TRBJ1-1, is KAGVTQTPRYLIKTRGQQVTLSCSPISGHRSVSWYQQTPGQGLQFLFEYFSETQRNKGNFPGRFSGRQFSNSRSEMNVSTLELGDSALYLCASSPNWGRMNTEAFFGQGTRLTVV.

The table lists this clone with a few counts. The chain uses TRBV6-6 and TRBJ1-6; a weak D match, TRBD1 (6 bases). Germline CDR1 and CDR2: MNHNY and SVGAGI (reference sequence). V lost 2 bases to trimming and J lost 11 bases, with 10 bases between them. The CDR3 loop spans 13 amino acids. CDR3 region: CASSYGSGAPLHF. For the CDR3, the DNA is TGTGCCAGCAGTTACGGGTCAGGGGCACCCCTCCACTTT.

This clone has only one observation. This chain connects TRBV5-1 to TRBJ1-2, with D possibly being TRBD1 (6 bases). Per the germline V gene, CDR1 is SGHRS and CDR2 is YFSETQ. Deletions cut 5 bases from V and 2 bases from J, with 10 bases between. This CDR3 region has 13 residues. CDR3 in DNA: TGCGCCAGCAGTTGGGACAAAAACTATGGCTACACCTTC. Its translation is CASSWDKNYGYTF.

The rearrangement uses TRBV7-3 and TRBJ2-1; no clear D gene. The CDR3 runs 15 residues. V lost 2 bases to trimming and J lost 4 bases, with 12 bases between them. Germline V gene data show CDR1 as SGHTA and CDR2 as FQGTGA. The CDR3 DNA reads as TGTGCCAGCAGCTTAGGCCCGGGTTCTTACAATGAGCAGTTCTTC. Its protein product is CASSLGPGSYNEQFF.

This sequence joins TRBV5-1 and TRBJ1-6; 7 bases are a match to TRBD1. Trimming removed 3 bases from V and 5 bases from J; junction bases left unmatched: 5. The CDR3 covers 15 residues. Germline values: CDR1 SGHRS, CDR2 YFSETQ. CDR3 in amino acids: CASSSLQGNNSPLHF. As DNA, the CDR3 is TGCGCCAGCAGCTCACTACAGGGGAATAATTCACCCCTCCACTTT.